The entry that follows covers one T cell receptor beta chain sequence. Primers used in a second PCR of roughly 6 to 11 cycles were a sample-barcoded 5' primer and a J-beta primer mix. Tags on each cDNA molecule came from a template-switch adaptor with 12 random nucleotides. Via MiXCR, TCRdb re-called the 5' RACE reads, giving one row per CDR3 protein. Of more than 600,000 distinct CDR3 sequences in the sample, more than 20% are singletons; the top ten hold 9.4%. Total RNA extracted from each sample amounted to at least 6 micrograms. Per germline, CDR1 SGHVS and CDR2 FQNEAQ. The CDR3 runs 14 residues. The record originates from a study of blood T cells in healthy people across ages. These same data were also listed under a study on T cells of mothers and their children. According to that study: Three healthy Caucasian mothers, along with their six children, were the donors. Slightly, though not significantly, more overlap was seen in related than in unrelated mother-child pairs.

Sequencing used blood. V usage is TRBV7-8 and J usage is TRBJ2-1; either TRBD1 or TRBD2 may fit D (5 bases each). The DNA end favors TRBJ2-7, so the J call may be wrong. The TCR sequence derives from a boy between 10 and 17 years old in good health. The CDR3 reads CASSFDRDGYEQYF. The CDR3 bases are TGTGCCAGCAGCTTCGACCGGGACGGCTACGAGCAGTACTTC.